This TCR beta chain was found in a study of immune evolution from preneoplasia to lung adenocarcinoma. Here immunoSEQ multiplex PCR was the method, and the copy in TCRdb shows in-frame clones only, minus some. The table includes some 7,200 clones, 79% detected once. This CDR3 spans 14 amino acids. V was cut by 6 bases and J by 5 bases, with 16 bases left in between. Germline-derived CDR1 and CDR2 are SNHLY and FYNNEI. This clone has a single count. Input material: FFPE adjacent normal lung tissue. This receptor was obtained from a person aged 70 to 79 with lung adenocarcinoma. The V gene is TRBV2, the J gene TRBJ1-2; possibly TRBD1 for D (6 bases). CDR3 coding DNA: TGTGCCAGCAGCGGACAGACAGGCCGTTATGGCTACACCTTC. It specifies CASSGQTGRYGYTF.